This record looks at one T cell receptor beta chain sequence and its context. Its target antigen remains unknown. It has no much larger one-base neighbor in the sample; base qualities were not kept. The CDR3 regions of human TCRbeta chains were subjected to immunosequencing. On the authors' methods: Repertoire TCRs were matched against a reference library of SARS-CoV-2-specific TCRs generated with the MIRA antigen-specificity platform. Breadth meant the fraction of unique TCRs that were SARS-CoV-2-associated, whereas depth meant the fraction of total T cells that were SARS-CoV-2-associated. Using the MIRA data, each spike-specific TCR was assigned both to the spike region to which the TCR was reactive and to a CD4 or CD8 class. Log10-transformed breadth and depth values were compared by one-way ANOVA with Sidak's multiple comparisons tests. In TCRdb, the immuneACCESS table is reduced to in-frame sequences with V and J assigned. These tables do not hold every clone; where another copy was compared, an unresolved V gene accounts for under half, and the others remain unexplained. D and trimming come from the DNA, and the V and J calls and clone size come from that table. For this sample the table gives fewer than 150,000 clones, of which roughly 90% were detected only once. Clones ranked in the top ten supply 1.5% to 2% of the sample.

This sample is drawn from a study of T cell responses to AZD1222 COVID-19 vaccine (dated by TCRdb to about 2021). For context, the study as a whole: TCR sequencing covered approximately 230 trial participants: 200 to 220 given two doses of AZD1222 and 26 given two doses of MenACWY control vaccine. Enrollment into the trials was organized by age into subgroups of 18-55, 56-69 and 70-plus years, and those subgroups contained roughly 140, 27 and 60 TCR-sequenced participants, respectively. Results and caveats for the whole study, not just this receptor: Because no day 14 peak-response samples were available, repertoires were characterized only after the peak T cell response. Reportedly, almost half of the unique spike-specific TCRs recognized epitopes lying outside the regions that are mutated in the B.1.351 and B.1.1.7 variants. Conclusions about previously exposed vaccinees are limited, since just 6 or 7 AZD1222 recipients were seropositive for SARS-CoV-2 at baseline. The 56-69-year group was small, and its depth increase did not reach significance, likely because of low power. The vaccine-associated CD4 TCRs covered the entire spike protein, and the dominant responses fell in regions 160-218 and 743-854. Participants were mostly white British and included more females than males, and it was suggested by the authors that clonal diversity may have been underestimated. Spike-specific TCR breadth and depth rose significantly after two AZD1222 doses compared with day 0 and with MenACWY recipients.

The time point label, read with the paper, signifies: about 28 days (+/-7) after the second vaccine dose. AZD1222 recipients given second doses at about 4 weeks or at about 12 weeks were pooled, since spike-specific TCR depth and breadth were not found to differ between the two schedules. The vaccinee samples were drawn from two UK trials, COV001 and COV002, one of which was a single-blind randomized controlled phase 2/3 trial testing AZD1222 (ChAdOx1 nCoV-19) in healthy adults. For TCRbeta chain sequencing, PBMC samples from trial participants were taken at day 0 and at day 28 after the second dose. Taken from cysteine to phenylalanine, the CDR3 has 14 residues. Just CDR3 DNA is preserved here, 42 bases in frame from base 1. The germline V gene sets CDR1 to MNHEY and CDR2 to SVGAGI. The V end loses 7 bases and the J end loses 2 bases, and a stretch of 14 bases separates them.

The TCR was taken from an adult who received the AZD1222 COVID-19 vaccine. This receptor chain uses TRBV6-5 and TRBJ1-2, with the D gene not confidently named. The material sequenced was peripheral blood, taken 28 days after the second AZD1222 dose. This receptor carries the CDR3 CASIPPQANYGYTF. The nucleotide sequence is TGTGCCAGCATTCCACCGCAGGCGAACTATGGCTACACCTTC.